Following are 31 T cell receptor beta chains from one sample sequenced in a study of patients and donors after allogeneic stem cell transplantation. TCRdb called the RT-PCR reads again in MiXCR, with one record for every CDR3 protein. The sample has 800,000 to 1,000,000 distinct CDR3 sequences, under 20% seen once. The sequenced sample was blood, either unsorted or a sorted T cell fraction (not recorded which). The receptor set was obtained from a human donor who was either an allogeneic HSCT recipient or a stem cell or donor lymphocyte infusion donor (not recorded which). It is not recorded whose cells these are; they may come from a transplant donor.

This clonotype was observed a handful of times. The rearrangement uses TRBV14 and TRBJ2-1; the D gene is possibly TRBD1 (5 bases). This CDR3 region has 16 residues. The V and J ends lost 4 bases and 4 bases respectively, with 17 bases between them. Per the germline V gene, CDR1 is SGHDN and CDR2 is FVKESK. The CDR3 sequence is CASSRIEDSRYNEQFF. The CDR3, as DNA: TGTGCCAGCAGCCGTATAGAAGACAGCCGGTACAATGAGCAGTTCTTC.

This clonotype was observed a few times. V usage is TRBV12-3 or TRBV12-4 and J usage is TRBJ1-1; D remains unclear. The V gene lost 2 bases and the J gene lost 1 base, with 11 bases spanning the gap. The CDR3 spans 15 residues. As DNA, the CDR3 is TGTGCCAGCAGTTTAAACCCGTCGGGGAACACTGAAGCTTTCTTT. It encodes CASSLNPSGNTEAFF.

The V call is TRBV14, the J call TRBJ2-1; 7 nucleotides align to TRBD1. CDR1 and CDR2 from the germline V gene are SGHDN and FVKESK. The CDR3 runs 13 residues. The junction had 4 bases not matched to a gene; V was cut back by 5 bases and J by 6 bases. The CDR3 reads CASSNDRVNEQFF. In DNA form, the CDR3 reads TGTGCCAGCAGCAATGACAGGGTCAATGAGCAGTTCTTC.

The chain uses TRBV4-3 and TRBJ1-4, with D uncertain. The ends were cut back, 0 bases at V and 0 bases at J, with 5 bases in the middle. The length of the CDR3 is 15 residues. Germline loops: CDR1 LGHNA, CDR2 YSLEER. DNA of the CDR3: TGCGCCAGCAGCCAAGACCCAACAACTAATGAAAAACTGTTTTTT. Translating gives CASSQDPTTNEKLFF.

This chain joins TRBV5-1 and TRBJ2-2; 8 positions agree with TRBD2. V shed 3 bases, J shed 7 bases, and the junction held 8 bases outside the gene matches. This CDR3 has 15 amino acids. Germline assignment: CDR1 SGHRS and CDR2 YFSETQ. CDR3 in DNA: TGCGCCAGCAGCTCCTCGGGAGGGCAAGGCGGGGAGCTGTTTTTT. Its protein product is CASSSSGGQGGELFF.

This clonotype was detected only a few times. This sequence joins TRBV9 and TRBJ2-5, with 7 bases that match TRBD1. V gave up 4 bases and J gave up 1 base; unmatched junction bases: 4. The CDR3 sequence is 14 residues long. Germline V gives CDR1 SGDLS, CDR2 YYNGEE. The DNA of the CDR3 is TGTGCCAGCAGCATCCGGGACAGCCAAGAGACCCAGTACTTC. This codes for CASSIRDSQETQYF.

This clonotype was seen only a few times. The chain joins TRBV20-1 to TRBJ2-1, with 8 bases that match TRBD2. Germline values: CDR1 DFQATT, CDR2 SNEGSKA (reference sequence). The junction had 9 bases not matched to a gene; V was cut back by 1 base and J by 4 bases. This CDR3 comprises 16 residues. CDR3 DNA sequence: TGCAGTGCTAGAGCGCTCAGCGGGAGCCTTTACAATGAGCAGTTCTTC. Translation: CSARALSGSLYNEQFF.

This clonotype was seen many times. This chain uses TRBV7-9 with TRBJ1-2; possible D gene TRBD1, 6 bases. The ends were cut back, 5 bases at V and 1 base at J, with 14 bases in the middle. Germline loops: CDR1 SEHNR, CDR2 FQNEAQ (reference sequence). The CDR3 is 15 residues long. The CDR3 is CASSLLDSGNYGYTF. The CDR3 region has the DNA TGTGCCAGCAGCCTCCTGGACAGCGGTAACTATGGCTACACCTTC. The entire variable domain, with the rest obtained from reference TRBV7-9 and TRBJ1-2, is as follows: DTGVSQNPRHKITKRGQNVTFRCDPISEHNRLYWYRQTLGQGPEFLTYFQNEAQLEKSRLLSDRFSAERPKGSFSTLEIQRTEQGDSAMYLCASSLLDSGNYGYTFGSGTRLTVV.

This clonotype turned up a few times. The J gene is TRBJ1-4, the V gene TRBV10-3; D might be TRBD1 (6 bases). The CDR3 contains 15 residues. V was trimmed by 0 bases and J by 7 bases, leaving 12 bases between them. Germline loops: CDR1 ENHRY, CDR2 SYGVKD. The CDR3 loop is CAISESGGVGEKLFF. DNA of the CDR3: TGTGCCATCAGTGAGTCGGGGGGCGTAGGTGAAAAACTGTTTTTT.

The chain is built from TRBV5-1 and TRBJ2-7, with 13 bases that match TRBD2. V shed 2 bases and J 0 bases; nucleotides not matched to a gene: 5. Germline V gene lookup returns CDR1 SGHRS and CDR2 YFSETQ. This CDR3 spans 17 amino acids. CDR3 region: CASSLGLAGALSYEQYF. The CDR3 DNA sequence: TGCGCCAGCAGCTTAGGACTAGCGGGAGCCCTCTCCTACGAGCAGTACTTC.

V and J are TRBV6-5 and TRBJ1-5, with D tentatively TRBD1 (5 bases). The V and J ends lost 2 bases and 1 base respectively, with 18 bases between them. The CDR3 consists of 18 residues. The germline V gene has CDR1 MNHEY and CDR2 SVGAGI. The CDR3 bases are TGTGCCAGCAGTTACACCCGACACAGCAGGGAAAGCAATCAGCCCCAGCATTTT. This gives the protein CASSYTRHSRESNQPQHF.

For this clonotype: The conserved phenylalanine or tryptophan is not found at the CDR3 terminus, so this likely reflects a read error. V usage is TRBV12-3 or TRBV12-4 and J usage is TRBJ1-6; D perhaps matches TRBD1 (6 bases). V was cut by 6 bases and J by 4 bases, with 13 bases left in between. The CDR3 is 15 amino acids. The CDR3 DNA follows: TGTGCCAGCAGCACTAGCAGGGGATATAATTCACCCCTCCACTCT. This codes for CASSTSRGYNSPLHS.

This clonotype was seen a handful of times. The chain uses TRBV9 and TRBJ2-5; 11 positions agree with TRBD2. CDR1 SGDLS and CDR2 YYNGEE come from the germline V gene. V shed 3 bases and J 1 base; nucleotides not matched to a gene: 11. CDR3 length: 18 amino acids. The CDR3 sequence: CASSEPTSGGEIQETQYF. DNA of the CDR3: TGTGCCAGCAGCGAACCAACTAGCGGGGGAGAAATCCAAGAGACCCAGTACTTC.

The rearrangement links TRBV7-9 to TRBJ1-1; perhaps TRBD1 as D (6 bases). The CDR3 totals 15 residues. The germline V and J ends were trimmed by 5 bases and 0 bases, with 13 bases remaining between them. The germline V gene encodes CDR1 SEHNR and CDR2 FQNEAQ (reference sequence). CDR3 DNA sequence: TGTGCCAGCAGCCAGGGGACAAACATGAACACTGAAGCTTTCTTT. This translates into CASSQGTNMNTEAFF.

In its sample, this clonotype was seen a few times. The chain is built from TRBV20-1 and TRBJ2-3; 9 positions agree with TRBD2. CDR3 length: 18 amino acids. Trimming removed 7 bases from V and 2 bases from J; junction bases left unmatched: 19. The germline V gene has CDR1 DFQATT and CDR2 SNEGSKA (reference sequence). This chain's CDR3 is CSVEGLAGKAWVTDTQYF. The CDR3 DNA sequence: TGCAGTGTTGAGGGACTAGCAGGGAAAGCATGGGTCACAGATACGCAGTATTTT.

The chain joins TRBV5-1 to TRBJ2-7; 10 bases are a match to TRBD1. The germline V gene encodes CDR1 SGHRS and CDR2 YFSETQ. This CDR3 has 14 residues. After removal of 9 bases from V and 0 bases from J, the junction contained 6 bases not matched to a gene. DNA for the CDR3: TGCGCCAACCACCGGGACAGGGGCTCCTACGAGCAGTACTTC. Translation gives CANHRDRGSYEQYF.

V and J are TRBV6-1 and TRBJ2-1; 9 bases map to TRBD2. Germline loops: CDR1 MNHNS, CDR2 SASEGT. This CDR3 spans 14 amino acids. Trimming cost V 8 bases and J 7 bases; bases outside gene matches: 9. The CDR3 nucleotides are TGTGCCAGCGCCATAGCGGGGGCCTTGAATGAGCAGTTCTTC. It codes for CASAIAGALNEQFF.

This clonotype came up a few times. This chain connects TRBV5-1 to TRBJ2-2; D gene ambiguous. V lost 4 bases, J lost 0 bases, and 13 bases lay in between. Germline V gene data show CDR1 as SGHRS and CDR2 as YFSETQ. The CDR3 runs to 16 residues. The CDR3 DNA reads as TGCGCCAGCAGCGGTGACACAAACGCGAACACCGGGGAGCTGTTTTTT. Translating gives CASSGDTNANTGELFF.

This clonotype has a handful of counts. The gene calls are TRBV20-1 and TRBJ1-5, with 9 bases aligning to TRBD1. The V and J ends lost 2 bases and 2 bases, in that order; junction bases with no gene match: 10. Per germline, CDR1 DFQATT and CDR2 SNEGSKA (reference sequence). The CDR3 covers 17 residues. The CDR3 reads CSARSVDRGFGNQPQHF. CDR3 coding DNA: TGCAGTGCTAGATCCGTGGACAGGGGTTTCGGCAATCAGCCCCAGCATTTT.

This clonotype was seen ten or more times. The J gene is TRBJ2-1, the V gene TRBV7-6; 9 bases are shared with TRBD1. The ends lost 1 base at V and 1 base at J; junction bases unmatched: 5. This CDR3 has 17 amino acids. Per germline, CDR1 SGHVS and CDR2 FNYEAQ. DNA of the CDR3: TGTGCCAGCAGCTTAGTAAGGGGACAGGGTTCCTACAATGAGCAGTTCTTC. Encoded protein: CASSLVRGQGSYNEQFF. Together with reference TRBV7-6 and TRBJ2-1, the CDR3 gives the full variable domain: GAGVSQSPRYKVTKRGQDVALRCDPISGHVSLYWYRQALGQGPEFLTYFNYEAQQDKSGLPNDRFSAERPEGSISTLTIQRTEQRDSAMYRCASSLVRGQGSYNEQFFGPGTRLTVL.

This clonotype was observed a few times. The gene calls are TRBV29-1 and TRBJ2-7; D is perhaps TRBD1 (5 bases). This CDR3 spans 12 amino acids. Trimming cost V 5 bases and J 2 bases, with 10 bases left between them. CDR1 SQVTM and CDR2 ANQGSEA come from the germline V gene. The CDR3 loop is CSVRTRAYEQYF. The CDR3, as DNA: TGCAGCGTTCGGACACGGGCCTACGAGCAGTACTTC.

V and J are TRBV6-5 and TRBJ2-7; 7 bases are a match to TRBD1. The V gene end was trimmed by 0 bases and the J gene end by 4 bases; junction bases not matched to a gene: 6. Germline assignment: CDR1 MNHEY and CDR2 SVGAGI. The CDR3 spans 15 residues. The CDR3 sequence is CASSYSEGAVYEQYF. For the CDR3, the DNA is TGTGCCAGCAGTTACTCAGAGGGGGCCGTATACGAGCAGTACTTC.

The table lists this clonotype with many counts. The genes are TRBV29-1 and TRBJ2-7; 7 positions agree with TRBD2. Trimming removed 1 base from V and 0 bases from J; junction bases left unmatched: 0. The germline CDR1 and CDR2 sequences are SQVTM and ANQGSEA. The CDR3 has 13 residues. CDR3 region: CSVEGGGSYEQYF. As DNA, the CDR3 is TGCAGCGTTGAAGGGGGGGGCTCCTACGAGCAGTACTTC.

Ten or more counts support this clonotype. This sequence joins TRBV10-3 and TRBJ1-6, with 7 bases lining up with TRBD1. The germline V gene encodes CDR1 ENHRY and CDR2 SYGVKD. This CDR3 is built from 14 residues. V was clipped by 8 bases and J by 5 bases; unmatched bases: 6. CDR3 DNA sequence: TGTGCCATCCGGGCGACAGGGCATAATTCACCCCTCCACTTT. Protein sequence: CAIRATGHNSPLHF.

CDR3 loop: CASSLAPAGETGELFF. CDR3 in DNA: TGCGCCAGCAGCTTGGCCCCTGCGGGGGAGACCGGGGAGCTGTTTTTT. This chain links TRBV5-1 with TRBJ2-2; 7 bases align to TRBD2. CDR1 and CDR2 (germline): SGHRS, YFSETQ. The CDR3 runs to 16 residues. The J segment lost 5 bases and the V segment lost 0 bases, leaving 7 bases of the junction unmatched.

Comment on this clonotype: One end of the junction is discordant with germline, which a read error may explain. The V gene is TRBV29-1, the J gene TRBJ2-5; D is unclear. The CDR3 is 10 amino acids. Germline V gives CDR1 SQVTM, CDR2 ANQGSEA. CDR3: CSAAGVLGDF. The CDR3 bases are TGCAGCGCCGCAGGTGTGCTCGGAGACTTC.

This rearrangement joins TRBV7-9 to TRBJ2-2, with 7 bases lining up with TRBD2. Germline V lookup: CDR1 SEHNR, CDR2 FQNEAQ (reference sequence). V lost 2 bases, J lost 4 bases, and 10 bases stayed unmatched. This CDR3 comprises 17 residues. CDR3 nucleotides: TGTGCCAGCAGCTTAACCTACCGGGGGGAACTCACCGGGGAGCTGTTTTTT. Residues: CASSLTYRGELTGELFF.

The V gene is TRBV12-3 or TRBV12-4, the J gene TRBJ1-4; TRBD1 matches at 9 bases. The CDR3 has 16 amino acids. After removal of 6 bases from V and 5 bases from J, the junction contained 10 bases not matched to a gene. Written as DNA, the CDR3 is TGTGCCAGCAGCCTCGGGACAGGGAATAAGAATGAAAAACTGTTTTTT. Translating gives CASSLGTGNKNEKLFF.

This clonotype was seen more than once but under ten times. The CDR3 loop reads CASSLGQRRFTDTQYF. CDR3 coding DNA: TGTGCCAGCAGCCTCGGTCAGCGCAGGTTCACAGATACGCAGTATTTT. The chain recombines TRBV5-6 with TRBJ2-3; D remains ambiguous. Germline V lookup: CDR1 SGHDT, CDR2 YYEEEE. The CDR3 has 16 residues. Trimming shortened V by 4 bases and J by 2 bases, and 17 bases separated the two germline ends.

The V call is TRBV7-2, the J call TRBJ2-3; the D call may be TRBD1 or TRBD2 (6 bases each). Germline V gives CDR1 SGHTA, CDR2 FQGNSA. The ends were cut back, 1 base at V and 2 bases at J, with 16 bases in the middle. The CDR3 runs 17 residues. CDR3 amino acids: CASSLGGWGADTDTQYF. CDR3 bases: TGTGCCAGCAGCTTAGGGGGATGGGGGGCCGACACAGATACGCAGTATTTT.

Only one count was recorded for this clonotype. The genes are TRBV10-3 and TRBJ2-7, with TRBD1 identical over 7 bases. The V and J ends lost 0 bases and 2 bases, in that order; junction bases with no gene match: 7. Germline V gives CDR1 ENHRY, CDR2 SYGVKD. This CDR3 comprises 16 residues. The CDR3: CAISESPPGQTYEQYF. As DNA, the CDR3 is TGTGCCATCAGTGAGTCGCCACCGGGACAGACCTACGAGCAGTACTTC.